Below, 12 T cell receptor beta chains from the same sample are listed, as sequenced in a study of blood T cell repertoires in COVID-19. Sequencing used immunoSEQ multiplex PCR; TCRdb keeps in-frame clones, though not all of them. The profile shows over 55,000 clones, 65% to 85% of them singletons. The sample comprised PBMCs or T cells enriched from blood (not recorded which). Receptors were obtained from a woman aged 40 to 50 with acute COVID-19.

The chain recombines TRBV28 with TRBJ1-3; the D is unclear. Germline CDR1 and CDR2: MDHEN and SYDVKM. Trimming removed 6 bases at V and 2 bases at J, with 11 bases between. CDR3 length equals 14 residues. CDR3 residues: CASSTGKAGNTIYF. The CDR3, as DNA: TGTGCCAGCAGCACCGGGAAAGCTGGAAACACCATATATTTT.

The sample holds one count of this clone. The gene calls are TRBV18 and TRBJ2-3, with D perhaps matching TRBD2 (6 bases). V lost 2 bases and J 5 bases, leaving 14 bases between the germline ends. The CDR3 is 15 amino acids. Germline-derived CDR1 and CDR2 are KGHSH and LQKENI. CDR3 in amino acids: CASSPGQGGGDTQYF. The CDR3 coding sequence is TGTGCCAGCTCACCAGGGCAGGGAGGCGGAGATACGCAGTATTTT.

This clone has only a few counts. The V call is TRBV14, the J call TRBJ2-7, with D possibly TRBD2 on 6 matching bases. In germline, CDR1 is SGHDN, CDR2 FVKESK. This CDR3 spans 16 amino acids. V was shortened by 1 base and J by 6 bases, with 19 bases between the two germline ends. This chain's CDR3 is CASSQAPGLPLGEQYF. CDR3 coding DNA: TGTGCCAGCAGCCAAGCCCCGGGACTGCCTCTGGGCGAGCAGTACTTC. The full variable domain, rest sourced from reference TRBV14 and TRBJ2-7, is EAGVTQFPSHSVIEKGQTVTLRCDPISGHDNLYWYRRVMGKEIKFLLHFVKESKQDESGMPNNRFLAERTGGTYSTLKVQPAELEDSGVYFCASSQAPGLPLGEQYFGPGTRLTVT.

V usage is TRBV7-6 and J usage is TRBJ1-1; 8 positions match TRBD1. J lost 6 bases, V lost 2 bases, and 8 bases had no gene match. From germline, CDR1 is SGHVS and CDR2 FNYEAQ. The CDR3 sequence is 15 residues long. The CDR3 here is CASSLRAGGVSEAFF. The CDR3 DNA reads TGTGCCAGCAGCTTACGGGCAGGGGGCGTGTCTGAAGCTTTCTTT.

CDR3 protein: CASRGLSPYNEQFF. The DNA of the CDR3 is TGTGCCAGCAGGGGACTTTCCCCCTACAATGAGCAGTTCTTC. The chain recombines TRBV25-1 with TRBJ2-1, with D perhaps TRBD2 (6 bases). Germline V lookup: CDR1 MGHDK, CDR2 SYGVNS. The CDR3 has 14 amino acids. The V and J ends lost 6 bases and 2 bases respectively, with 11 bases between them.

This chain connects TRBV19 to TRBJ2-2, with D possibly TRBD2 on 5 matching bases. The V gene's germline CDR1 is LNHDA and CDR2 SQIVND (reference sequence). V was pared by 2 bases and J by 0 bases, with 7 bases between. This CDR3 is 15 amino acids long. CDR3 sequence (DNA): TGTGCCAGTAGTATACAGCGGACGAACACCGGGGAGCTGTTTTTT. It translates to CASSIQRTNTGELFF.

The rearrangement uses TRBV20-1 and TRBJ1-3; the D gene is possibly TRBD1 (5 bases). Trimming cost V 3 bases and J 0 bases, with 18 bases left between them. CDR1 and CDR2 (germline): DFQATT, SNEGSKA (reference sequence). CDR3 length equals 17 residues. The CDR3 sequence is CSASTSLPDSSGNTIYF. The CDR3 DNA reads TGCAGTGCTAGTACATCACTTCCTGACAGCTCTGGAAACACCATATATTTT.

The V call is TRBV5-4, the J call TRBJ1-5, with D possibly matching TRBD1 (5 bases). V was shortened by 4 bases and J by 3 bases, with 11 bases between the two germline ends. Germline loops: CDR1 SGHNT, CDR2 YYREEE (reference sequence). CDR3 length: 14 residues. The CDR3 spells CASSPGGTNQPQHF. CDR3 in DNA: TGTGCCAGCAGCCCGGGAGGGACCAATCAGCCCCAGCATTTT.

This sequence joins TRBV6-5 and TRBJ2-7; 8 bases are a match to TRBD1. J lost 2 bases, V lost 6 bases, and 6 bases had no gene match. Germline lookup yields CDR1 MNHEY and CDR2 SVGAGI. This CDR3 comprises 14 residues. DNA of the CDR3: TGTGCCAGCAGAGAGACAGGGGTTACCTACGAGCAGTACGTC. Translated, it gives CASRETGVTYEQYV.

The chain is built from TRBV28 and TRBJ2-2; 8 nucleotides line up with TRBD2. The CDR3 is made up of 15 amino acids. Trimming removed 2 bases from V and 3 bases from J; junction bases left unmatched: 2. Germline V gives CDR1 MDHEN, CDR2 SYDVKM. This chain's CDR3 is CASSLVGLDTGELFF. The CDR3 DNA reads TGTGCCAGCAGTTTAGTGGGACTAGACACCGGGGAGCTGTTTTTT.

This clone is a singleton in its sample. V and J are TRBV9 and TRBJ2-3; D is ambiguous. CDR3 length: 14 residues. Germline lookup yields CDR1 SGDLS and CDR2 YYNGEE. The V gene lost 3 bases and the J gene lost 0 bases, with 8 bases spanning the gap. CDR3 DNA: TGTGCCAGCAGCGCAGACTTTAGCACAGATACGCAGTATTTT. Its translation is CASSADFSTDTQYF.

The chain couples TRBV28 to TRBJ1-5, with 11 bases identical to TRBD1. Germline V gene data show CDR1 as MDHEN and CDR2 as SYDVKM. V was pared by 3 bases and J by 6 bases, with 7 bases of the junction left unmatched. This CDR3 region has 16 residues. The CDR3 sequence is CASSFTGQGASQPQHF. In nucleotides, the CDR3 is TGTGCCAGCAGTTTCACAGGACAGGGGGCTAGTCAGCCCCAGCATTTT.